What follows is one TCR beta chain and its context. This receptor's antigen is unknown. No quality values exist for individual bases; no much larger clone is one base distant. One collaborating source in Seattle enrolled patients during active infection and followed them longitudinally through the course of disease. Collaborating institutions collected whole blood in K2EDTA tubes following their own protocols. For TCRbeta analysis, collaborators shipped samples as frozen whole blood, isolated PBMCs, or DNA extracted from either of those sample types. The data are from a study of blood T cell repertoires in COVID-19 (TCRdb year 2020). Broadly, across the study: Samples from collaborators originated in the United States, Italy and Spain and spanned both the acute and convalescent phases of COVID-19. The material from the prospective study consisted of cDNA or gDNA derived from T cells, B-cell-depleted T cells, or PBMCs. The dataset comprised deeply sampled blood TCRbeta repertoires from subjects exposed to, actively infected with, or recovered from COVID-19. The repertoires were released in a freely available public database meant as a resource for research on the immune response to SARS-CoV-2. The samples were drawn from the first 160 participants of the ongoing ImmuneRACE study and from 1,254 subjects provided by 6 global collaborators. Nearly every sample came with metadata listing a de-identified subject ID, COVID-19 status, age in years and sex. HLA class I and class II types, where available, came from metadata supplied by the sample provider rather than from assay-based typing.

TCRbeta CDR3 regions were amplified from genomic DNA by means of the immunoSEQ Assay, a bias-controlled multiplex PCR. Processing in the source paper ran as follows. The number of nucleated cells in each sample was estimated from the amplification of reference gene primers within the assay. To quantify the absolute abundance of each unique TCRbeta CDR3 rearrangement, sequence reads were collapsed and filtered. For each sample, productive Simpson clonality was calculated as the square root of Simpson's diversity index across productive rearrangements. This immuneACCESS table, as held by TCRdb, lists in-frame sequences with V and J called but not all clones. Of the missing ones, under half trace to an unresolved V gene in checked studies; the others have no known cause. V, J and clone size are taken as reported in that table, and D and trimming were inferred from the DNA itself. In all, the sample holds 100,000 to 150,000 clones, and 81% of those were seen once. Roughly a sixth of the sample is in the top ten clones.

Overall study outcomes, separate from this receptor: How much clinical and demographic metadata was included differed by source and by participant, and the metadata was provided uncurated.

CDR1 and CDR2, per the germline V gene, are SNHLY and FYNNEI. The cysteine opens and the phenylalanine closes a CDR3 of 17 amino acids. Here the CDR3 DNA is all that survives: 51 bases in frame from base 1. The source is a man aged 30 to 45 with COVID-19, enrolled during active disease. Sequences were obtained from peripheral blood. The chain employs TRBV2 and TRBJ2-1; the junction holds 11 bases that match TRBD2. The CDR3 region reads CAELTSGGRHTYNEQFF. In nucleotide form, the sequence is TGTGCTGAGTTAACTAGCGGGGGCCGTCATACCTACAATGAGCAGTTCTTC.